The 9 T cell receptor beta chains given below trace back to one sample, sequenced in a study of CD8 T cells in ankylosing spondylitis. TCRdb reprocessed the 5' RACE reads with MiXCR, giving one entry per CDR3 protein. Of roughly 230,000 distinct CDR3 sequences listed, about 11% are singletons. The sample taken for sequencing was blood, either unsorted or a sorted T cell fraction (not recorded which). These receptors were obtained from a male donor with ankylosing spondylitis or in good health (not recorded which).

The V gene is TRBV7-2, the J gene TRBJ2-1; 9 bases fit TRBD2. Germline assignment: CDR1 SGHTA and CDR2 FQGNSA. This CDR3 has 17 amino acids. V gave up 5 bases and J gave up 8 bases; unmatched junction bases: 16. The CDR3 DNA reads TGTGCCAGCAGCCCCTCCCTAGGGCTAGCGGGATCCCATGAGCAGTTCTTC. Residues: CASSPSLGLAGSHEQFF.

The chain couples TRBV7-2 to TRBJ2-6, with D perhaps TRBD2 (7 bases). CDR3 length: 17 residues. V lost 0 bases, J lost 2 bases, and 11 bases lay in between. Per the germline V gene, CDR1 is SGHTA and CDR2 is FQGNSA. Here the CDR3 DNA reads TGTGCCAGCAGCTTAGCAGGGGGGGGGCCTGGGGCCAACGTCCTGACTTTC. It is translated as CASSLAGGGPGANVLTF.

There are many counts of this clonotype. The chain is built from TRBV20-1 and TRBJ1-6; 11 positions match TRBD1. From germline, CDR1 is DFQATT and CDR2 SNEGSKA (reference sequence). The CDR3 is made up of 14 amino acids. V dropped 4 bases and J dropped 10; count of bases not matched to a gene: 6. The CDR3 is CSAIRTGGESPLHF. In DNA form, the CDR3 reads TGCAGTGCTATAAGGACAGGGGGCGAGTCACCCCTCCACTTT.

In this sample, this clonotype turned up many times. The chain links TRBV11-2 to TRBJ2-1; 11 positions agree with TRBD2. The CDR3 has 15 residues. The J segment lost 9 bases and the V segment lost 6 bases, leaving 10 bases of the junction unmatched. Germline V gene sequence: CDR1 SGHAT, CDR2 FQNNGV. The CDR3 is CASRPELAGEGEQFF. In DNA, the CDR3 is TGTGCCAGCAGACCTGAACTAGCGGGAGAAGGTGAGCAGTTCTTC.

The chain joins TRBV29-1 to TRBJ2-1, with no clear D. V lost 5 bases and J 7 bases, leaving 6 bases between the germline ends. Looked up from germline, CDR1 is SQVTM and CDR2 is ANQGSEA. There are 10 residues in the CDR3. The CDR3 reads CSVHSNEQFF. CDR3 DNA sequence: TGCAGCGTTCACTCTAATGAGCAGTTCTTC.

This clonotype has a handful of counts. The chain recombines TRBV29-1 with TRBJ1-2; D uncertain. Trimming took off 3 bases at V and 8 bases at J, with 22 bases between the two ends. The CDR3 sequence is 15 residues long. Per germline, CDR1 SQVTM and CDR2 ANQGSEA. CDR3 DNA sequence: TGCAGCGTTGATCCGGCCGGTCTCCCCAGTGAGGGCTACACCTTC. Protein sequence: CSVDPAGLPSEGYTF.

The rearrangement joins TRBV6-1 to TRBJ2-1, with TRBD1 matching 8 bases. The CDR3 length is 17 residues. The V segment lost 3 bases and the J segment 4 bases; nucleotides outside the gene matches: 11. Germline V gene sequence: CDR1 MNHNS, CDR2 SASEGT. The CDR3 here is CASSEALTGGKYNEQFF. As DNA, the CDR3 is TGTGCCAGCAGTGAGGCCCTTACAGGGGGAAAGTACAATGAGCAGTTCTTC.

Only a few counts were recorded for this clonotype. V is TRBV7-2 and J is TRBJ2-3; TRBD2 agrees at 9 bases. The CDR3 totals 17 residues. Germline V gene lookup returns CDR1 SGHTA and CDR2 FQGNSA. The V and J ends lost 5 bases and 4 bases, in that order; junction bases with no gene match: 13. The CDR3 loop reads CASSKPWREGHADTQYF. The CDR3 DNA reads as TGTGCCAGCAGCAAACCTTGGCGGGAGGGCCACGCAGATACGCAGTATTTT.

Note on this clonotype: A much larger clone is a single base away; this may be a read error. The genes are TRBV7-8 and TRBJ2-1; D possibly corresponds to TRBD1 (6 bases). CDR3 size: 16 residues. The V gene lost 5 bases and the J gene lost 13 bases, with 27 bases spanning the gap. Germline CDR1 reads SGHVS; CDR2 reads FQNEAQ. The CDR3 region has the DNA TGTGCCAGCAGCCATGGGACAAGAAGTTCCCTTTTGGGTCAGTTCTTC. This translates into CASSHGTRSSLLGQFF.